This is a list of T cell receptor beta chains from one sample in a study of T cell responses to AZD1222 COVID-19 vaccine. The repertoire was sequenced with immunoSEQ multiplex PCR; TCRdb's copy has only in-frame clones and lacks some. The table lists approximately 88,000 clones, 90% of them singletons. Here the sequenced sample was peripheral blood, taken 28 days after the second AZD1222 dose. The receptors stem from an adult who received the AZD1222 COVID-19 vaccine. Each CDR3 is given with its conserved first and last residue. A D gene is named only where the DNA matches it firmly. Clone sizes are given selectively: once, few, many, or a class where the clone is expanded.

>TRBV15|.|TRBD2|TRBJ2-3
TGTGCCACCAGTAAAACTAGCGCTACGCAGTATTTT
CATSKTSATQYF
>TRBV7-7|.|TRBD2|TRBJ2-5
TGTGCTAGCAGCTTAGCGGTTGGGGGGGTTGAGACCCAGTACTTC
CASSLAVGGVETQYF
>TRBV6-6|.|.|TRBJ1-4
TGTGCCAGCAGTTACCGTAGCTTGGGTTTCCTTGAAAAACTGTTTTTT
CASSYRSLGFLEKLFF
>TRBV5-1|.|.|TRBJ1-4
TGCGCCAGCAGCCATGAGGACAGAAGAAATGAAAAACTGTTTTTT
CASSHEDRRNEKLFF
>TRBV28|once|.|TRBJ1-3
TGTGCCAGCAGTTTTACTCAGGGAGGATTTCCGGACACCATATATTTT
CASSFTQGGFPDTIYF
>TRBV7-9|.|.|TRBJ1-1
TGTGCCAGCAGCTTGGCGGGTTCGAACACTGAAGCTTTCTTT
CASSLAGSNTEAFF
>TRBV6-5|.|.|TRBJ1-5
TGTGCCAGCAGTTACGGAAATGGCAATCAGCCCCAGCATTTT
CASSYGNGNQPQHF
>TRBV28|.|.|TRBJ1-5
TGTGCCAGCAGTATTAGGACCGAACAAGGACAGCGTAATCAGCCCCAGCATTTT
CASSIRTEQGQRNQPQHF
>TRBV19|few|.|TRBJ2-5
TGTGCCAGTAGTATTTCGGACACTTGGCCCCAAGAGACCCAGTACTTC
CASSISDTWPQETQYF
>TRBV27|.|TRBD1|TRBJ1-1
TGTGCCAGCAGTACTCGACAGGGTGAAAACACTGAAGCTTTCTTT
CASSTRQGENTEAFF
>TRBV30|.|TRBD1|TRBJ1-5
TGTGCCTGGAGTGCATCCAGGGGGAAGGTTCAGCCCCAGCATTTT
CAWSASRGKVQPQHF
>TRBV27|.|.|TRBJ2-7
TGTGCCAGCAGTTCTGTGGGAGCAGGCTCCTACGAGCAGTACTTC
CASSSVGAGSYEQYF
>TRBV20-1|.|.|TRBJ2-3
TGCAGTGCCCTAATGGGAGATACGCAGTATTTT
CSALMGDTQYF
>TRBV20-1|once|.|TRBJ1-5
TGCAGTGCTAGTGTCAGGCGCAATCAGCCCCAGCATTTT
CSASVRRNQPQHF
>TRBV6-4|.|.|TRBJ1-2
TGTGCCAGCAGTGAAAGCGGCGAAGCAGCAATTTATGGCTACACCTTC
CASSESGEAAIYGYTF
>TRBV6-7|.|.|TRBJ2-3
TGTGCCAGCAGTTACCTCCGGACATCAGATACGCAGTATTTT
CASSYLRTSDTQYF
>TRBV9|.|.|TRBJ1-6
TGTGCCAGCAGCGACCCCGGGACGGATAATTCACCCCTCCACTTT
CASSDPGTDNSPLHF
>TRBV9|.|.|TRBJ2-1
TGTGCCAGCAGCCCCCGACTAGGAGGATTCTATGAGCAGTTCTTC
CASSPRLGGFYEQFF
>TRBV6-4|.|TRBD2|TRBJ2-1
TGTGCCAGCAGCGTGGGACTAGCGGGGTTGAATGAGCAGTTCTTC
CASSVGLAGLNEQFF
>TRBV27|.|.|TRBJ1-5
TGTGCCAGCAGTTTAGGGGATAGCAATCAGCCCCAGCATTTT
CASSLGDSNQPQHF
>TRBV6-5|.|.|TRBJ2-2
TGTGCCAGCAGTTACTTTCTTGCCGGGGAGCTGTTTTTT
CASSYFLAGELFF
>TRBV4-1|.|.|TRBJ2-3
TGCGCCAGCAGCCAAGCGGTGGCCCTCGGGACAGATACGCAGTATTTT
CASSQAVALGTDTQYF
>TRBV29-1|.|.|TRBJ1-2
TGCAGCGTTGAGGAGGGACAACGTGGAGGCTACACCTTC
CSVEEGQRGGYTF
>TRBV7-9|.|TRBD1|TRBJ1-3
TGTGCCAGCAGCGCCGGACAGGGGGGTTCTGGAAACACCATATATTTT
CASSAGQGGSGNTIYF
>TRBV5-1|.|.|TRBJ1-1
TGCGCCAGCAGCTTGGGGACGGCCGCCAGGGACACTGAAGCTTTCTTT
CASSLGTAARDTEAFF
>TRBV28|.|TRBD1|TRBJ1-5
TGTGCCAGCACCCAGGGACAGGGTTATCAGCCCCAGCATTTT
CASTQGQGYQPQHF
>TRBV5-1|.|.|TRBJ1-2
TGCGCCAGCACTCCGGACCCGACGGGGAACTATGGCTACACCTTC
CASTPDPTGNYGYTF
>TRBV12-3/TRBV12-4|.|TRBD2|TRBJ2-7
TGTGCCAGCAGTTCACTAGCGGGGTACGAGCAGTACTTC
CASSSLAGYEQYF
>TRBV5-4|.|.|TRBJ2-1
TGTGCCAGCAGCGGCGGGCTTATCGATGAGCAGTTCTTC
CASSGGLIDEQFF
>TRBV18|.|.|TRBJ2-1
TGTGCCAGCTCACCCCGGGACTCCCACAATGAGCAGTTCTTC
CASSPRDSHNEQFF
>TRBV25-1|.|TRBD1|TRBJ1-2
TGTGCCAGCAGGCACAAAGGGGGCCGGGACAGGGAAGGCTACACCTTC
CASRHKGGRDREGYTF
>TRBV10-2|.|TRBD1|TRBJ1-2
TGCGCCAGCTCGAGGGGACAGAGCGCCCTAGAGGCTGGCTACACCTTC
CASSRGQSALEAGYTF
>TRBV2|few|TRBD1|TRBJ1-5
TGTGCCAGCGGGGGACAGGGGGCCAATGGCAATCAGCCCCAGCATTTT
CASGGQGANGNQPQHF
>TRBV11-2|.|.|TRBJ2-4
TGTGCCAGCAGCATAACTAGTGCCAAAAACATTCAGTACTTC
CASSITSAKNIQYF
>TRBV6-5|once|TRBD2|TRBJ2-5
TGTGCCAGCAGACGGGGGGGCCGGGAGACCCAGTACTTC
CASRRGGRETQYF
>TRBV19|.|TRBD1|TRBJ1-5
TGTGCCAGTAGTTCACAGGGGGCGCCCAGTCAGCCCCAGCATTTT
CASSSQGAPSQPQHF
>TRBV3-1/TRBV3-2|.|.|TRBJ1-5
TGTGCCAGCAGCCAAGCCGGGGGGCTCCCTTCCCAGCCCCAGCATTTT
CASSQAGGLPSQPQHF
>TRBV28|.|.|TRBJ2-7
TGTGCCAGCAGTTCCCCCCCGGGTGCCCCCCGTAGCGAGCAGTACTTC
CASSSPPGAPRSEQYF
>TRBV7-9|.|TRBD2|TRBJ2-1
TGTGCCAGCAGCACTACTAGCGGGGGTTACAATGAGCAGTTCTTC
CASSTTSGGYNEQFF
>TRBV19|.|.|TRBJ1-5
TGTGCCAGTAGTATGGTAGTAAGTAGCAATCAGCCCCAGCATTTT
CASSMVVSSNQPQHF